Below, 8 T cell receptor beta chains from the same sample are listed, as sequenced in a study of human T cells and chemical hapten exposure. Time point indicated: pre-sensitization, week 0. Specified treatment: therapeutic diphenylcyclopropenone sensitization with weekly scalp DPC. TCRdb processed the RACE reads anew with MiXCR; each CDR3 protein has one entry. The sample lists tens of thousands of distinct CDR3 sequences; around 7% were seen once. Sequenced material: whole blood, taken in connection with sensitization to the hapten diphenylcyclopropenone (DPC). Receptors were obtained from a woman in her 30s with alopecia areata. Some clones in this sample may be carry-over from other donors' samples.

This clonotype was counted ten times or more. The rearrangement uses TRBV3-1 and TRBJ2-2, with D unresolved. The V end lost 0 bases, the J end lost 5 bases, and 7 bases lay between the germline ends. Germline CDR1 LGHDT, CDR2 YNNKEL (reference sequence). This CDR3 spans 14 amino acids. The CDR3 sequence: CASSQDRLTGELFF. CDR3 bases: TGTGCCAGCAGCCAAGATCGCCTAACCGGGGAGCTGTTTTTT.

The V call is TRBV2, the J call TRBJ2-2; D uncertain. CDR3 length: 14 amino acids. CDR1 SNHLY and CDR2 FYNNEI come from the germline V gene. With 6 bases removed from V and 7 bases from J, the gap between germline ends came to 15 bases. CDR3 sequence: CASRYSLKDGELFF. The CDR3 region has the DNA TGTGCCAGCAGGTACTCGTTGAAGGACGGGGAGCTGTTTTTT.

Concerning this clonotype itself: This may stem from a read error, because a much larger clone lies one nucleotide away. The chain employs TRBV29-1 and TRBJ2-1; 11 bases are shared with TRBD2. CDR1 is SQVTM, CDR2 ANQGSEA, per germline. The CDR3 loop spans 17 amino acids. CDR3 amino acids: CSIEDSHSGGALDEQFF. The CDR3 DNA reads TGCAGCATTGAAGATTCACATAGCGGGGGGGCTTTGGATGAGCAGTTCTTC.

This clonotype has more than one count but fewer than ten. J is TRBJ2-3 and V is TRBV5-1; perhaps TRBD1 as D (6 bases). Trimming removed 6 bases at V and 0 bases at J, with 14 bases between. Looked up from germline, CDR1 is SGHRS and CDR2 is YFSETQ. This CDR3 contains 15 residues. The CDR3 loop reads CASMDTGLSTDTQYF. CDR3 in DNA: TGCGCCAGCATGGATACAGGGCTCAGCACAGATACGCAGTATTTT.

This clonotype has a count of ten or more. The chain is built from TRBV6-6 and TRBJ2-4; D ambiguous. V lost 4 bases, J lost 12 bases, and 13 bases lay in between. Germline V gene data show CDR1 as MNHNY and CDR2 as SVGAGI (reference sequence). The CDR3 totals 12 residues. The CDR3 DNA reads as TGTGCCAGCAGTTCCATGACTTTTGATCAGTACTTC. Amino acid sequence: CASSSMTFDQYF.

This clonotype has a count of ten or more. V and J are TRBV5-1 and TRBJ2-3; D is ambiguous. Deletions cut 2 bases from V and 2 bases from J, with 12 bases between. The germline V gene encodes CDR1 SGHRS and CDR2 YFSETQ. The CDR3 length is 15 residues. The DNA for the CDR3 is TGCGCCAGCAGCTTCGGCCAGCTCTACACAGATACGCAGTATTTT. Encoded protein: CASSFGQLYTDTQYF.

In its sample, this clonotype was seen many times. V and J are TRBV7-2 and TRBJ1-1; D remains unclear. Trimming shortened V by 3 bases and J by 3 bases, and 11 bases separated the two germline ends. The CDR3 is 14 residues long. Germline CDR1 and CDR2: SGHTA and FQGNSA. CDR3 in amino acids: CASSFVDGYTEAFF. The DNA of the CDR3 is TGTGCCAGCAGCTTTGTGGACGGATACACTGAAGCTTTCTTT.

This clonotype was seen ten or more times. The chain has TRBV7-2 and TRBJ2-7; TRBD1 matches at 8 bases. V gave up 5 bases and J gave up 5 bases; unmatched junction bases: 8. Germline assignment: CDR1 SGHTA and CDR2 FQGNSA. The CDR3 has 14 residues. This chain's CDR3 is CASSANRGVHEQYF. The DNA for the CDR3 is TGTGCCAGCAGCGCAAACAGGGGGGTCCACGAGCAGTACTTC.